Given below is one T cell receptor beta chain in context. The sample originates from a study of blood T cell repertoires in COVID-19. About the research overall: The study drew acute and convalescent COVID-19 samples from the United States, Italy and Spain. The cDNA or gDNA used as material had been derived from T cells, B-cell-depleted T cells, or PBMCs.

The CDR3 contains 17 residues. Trimming removed 3 bases at V and 2 bases at J, with 17 bases between. Germline assignment: CDR1 SGDLS and CDR2 YYNGEE. The authors' processing: Reference gene primer amplification in the assay estimated nucleated cell counts. Only in-frame clones appear in the TCRdb table, and some are missing; sequencing was by immunoSEQ multiplex PCR. V, J and clone size were drawn from that table, and D and trimming were deduced from the DNA. The table lists some 130,000 clones, around nine tenths of them singletons. This chain joins TRBV9 and TRBJ2-2; tentative D call: TRBD2 (7 bases). This TCR was recovered from a man aged 45-60 years with active COVID-19. Sequencing was carried out using peripheral blood. The CDR3 coding sequence is TGTGCCAGCAGCGCCGAGGGGGGGCTCCTTAACACCGGGGAGCTGTTTTTT. This encodes CASSAEGGLLNTGELFF.